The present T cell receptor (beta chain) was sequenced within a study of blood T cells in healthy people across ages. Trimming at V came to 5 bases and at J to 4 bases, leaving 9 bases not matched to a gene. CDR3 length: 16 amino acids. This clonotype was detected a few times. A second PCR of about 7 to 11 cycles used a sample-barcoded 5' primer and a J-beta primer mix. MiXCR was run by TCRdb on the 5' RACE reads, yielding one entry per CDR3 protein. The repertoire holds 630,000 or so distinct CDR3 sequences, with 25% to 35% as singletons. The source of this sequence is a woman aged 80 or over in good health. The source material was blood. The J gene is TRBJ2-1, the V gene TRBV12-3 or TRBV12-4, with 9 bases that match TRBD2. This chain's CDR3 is CASSGGLRGGYNEQFF. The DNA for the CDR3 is TGTGCCAGCAGTGGGGGGCTGCGGGGGGGGTACAATGAGCAGTTCTTC.